This TCR beta chain was identified during a study of Tregs in tolerant kidney transplant recipients. Assay used: immunoSEQ multiplex PCR; TCRdb lists only in-frame clones, some missing. The sample holds tens of thousands of clones, roughly 93% seen once. The V gene's germline CDR1 is SGHTA and CDR2 FQGNSA. The CDR3 is 17 residues long. The V gene end was trimmed by 4 bases and the J gene end by 7 bases; junction bases not matched to a gene: 10. Recipients received nonmyeloablative bone marrow transplants from related graft donors, with transient mixed chimerism. The TCR sequence derives from a human patient who received a combined kidney and bone marrow transplant. Some T cells may trace back to the graft donor. This chain links TRBV7-2 with TRBJ2-1; 13 bases are a match to TRBD2. Source: CD4+ T cells from blood (PBMCs), taken 12 months after the transplant. CDR3 amino acids: CASSSRTSGGLWNEQFF. The CDR3, as DNA: TGTGCCAGCAGCTCCCGGACTAGCGGGGGCCTCTGGAATGAGCAGTTCTTC.